A single sample gave rise to the 8 T cell receptor beta chains below, sequenced in a study of human T cells and chemical hapten exposure. Time point defined: patch test 1, 2 weeks after DPC sensitization. The treatment denotes: therapeutic diphenylcyclopropenone sensitization with weekly scalp DPC. TCRdb analysed the RACE reads with MiXCR anew, one entry per CDR3 protein. Of around 120,000 distinct CDR3 sequences in the sample, roughly an eighth are singletons; the top ten hold around 0.99%. The sample consisted of whole blood, taken in connection with sensitization to the hapten diphenylcyclopropenone (DPC). The receptors originated from a man in his late teens or twenties with alopecia areata. Some clones in this sample may be carry-over from other donors' samples.

This chain connects TRBV29-1 to TRBJ1-1, with a weak D call TRBD1 (5 bases). The germline V and J ends were trimmed by 8 bases and 6 bases, with 16 bases remaining between them. Germline CDR1 SQVTM, CDR2 ANQGSEA. CDR3 length equals 12 residues. CDR3 sequence reads: CSPSRVVAEAFF. The CDR3, as DNA: TGCAGCCCCTCCAGGGTTGTGGCTGAAGCTTTCTTT.

The rearrangement joins TRBV6-4 to TRBJ2-3; D gene uncertain. V was shortened by 5 bases and J by 2 bases, with 11 bases between the two germline ends. The CDR3 is 14 residues long. In germline, CDR1 is MRHNA, CDR2 SNTAGT. The chain's CDR3 is CASSFAGYTDTQYF. DNA of the CDR3: TGTGCCAGCAGTTTCGCAGGATACACAGATACGCAGTATTTT.

In this sample, this clonotype turned up a few times. The chain is built from TRBV10-2 and TRBJ2-7, with TRBD2 matching 10 bases. CDR1 is WSHSY and CDR2 is SAAADI in the germline V gene. With 7 bases clipped from V and 5 bases from J, the junction kept 8 bases outside the gene matches. The CDR3 totals 14 residues. CDR3 protein: CASIPLAGSHEQYF. The CDR3, as DNA: TGCGCCAGCATCCCACTAGCGGGAAGCCACGAGCAGTACTTC.

This clonotype was picked up a small number of times. This chain connects TRBV5-4 to TRBJ2-1; 9 nucleotides agree with TRBD1. Germline V gene lookup returns CDR1 SGHNT and CDR2 YYREEE (reference sequence). V was pared by 6 bases and J by 4 bases, with 8 bases of the junction left unmatched. The CDR3 runs to 15 residues. The CDR3 sequence is CASNDRGTIYNEQFF. As DNA, the CDR3 is TGTGCCAGCAACGACAGGGGGACAATTTACAATGAGCAGTTCTTC.

This clonotype has just a few counts. The rearrangement joins TRBV27 to TRBJ1-1; 8 bases fit TRBD1. CDR1 is MNHEY, CDR2 SMNVEV, per germline (reference sequence). The CDR3 totals 15 residues. Trimming cost V 7 bases and J 5 bases; bases outside gene matches: 12. The CDR3 spells CASTQNRGTGTEAFF. The DNA of the CDR3 is TGTGCCAGCACTCAAAACAGGGGGACTGGGACTGAAGCTTTCTTT.

This clonotype was detected only a few times. The CDR3 spells CASSSSPKGGNQPQHF. The CDR3 bases are TGTGCCAGCAGTTCCTCCCCCAAGGGGGGCAATCAGCCCCAGCATTTT. The chain employs TRBV28 and TRBJ1-5; D perhaps matches TRBD1 (6 bases). The V end lost 4 bases, the J end lost 2 bases, and 15 bases lay between the germline ends. CDR3 length: 16 residues. The germline gives CDR1 MDHEN, CDR2 SYDVKM.

The genes are TRBV7-9 and TRBJ1-6; D is undetermined. V was shortened by 3 bases and J by 7 bases, with 13 bases between the two germline ends. Germline V gives CDR1 SEHNR, CDR2 FQNEAQ (reference sequence). The CDR3 extends over 15 amino acids. In DNA, the CDR3 is TGTGCCAGCAGCTTGGGTTACGGCGCCAATTCACCCCTCCACTTT. Translation: CASSLGYGANSPLHF. The full variable domain, with the rest looked up from reference TRBV7-9 and TRBJ1-6, is DTGVSQNPRHKITKRGQNVTFRCDPISEHNRLYWYRQTLGQGPEFLTYFQNEAQLEKSRLLSDRFSAERPKGSFSTLEIQRTEQGDSAMYLCASSLGYGANSPLHFGNGTRLTVT.

The table lists this clonotype with a few counts. This chain links TRBV12-3 or TRBV12-4 with TRBJ2-2; D call uncertain. The CDR3 length is 12 residues. Trimming removed 7 bases from V and 7 bases from J, with 10 bases in between. CDR3 DNA: TGTGCCAGCACCCCTTTAGTCGGGGAGCTGTTTTTT. This sequence encodes CASTPLVGELFF.